One and the same sample provided the 25 T cell receptor beta chains below, sequenced in a study of T cell repertoires in cytomegalovirus infection. Using its own MiXCR run on the reads, TCRdb lists one record per CDR3 protein. The sample shows about 310,000 distinct CDR3 sequences, about 25% of them seen only once. The antigens for these receptors are not known. Source: cultured PBMCs, taken from culture after CMV antigen stimulation. The receptors stem from a human donor in good health (CMV status not recorded). Some clones in this sample may be carry-over from other donors' samples.

This clonotype occurred a few times. The chain combines TRBV9 with TRBJ2-5; tentatively, D is TRBD1 or TRBD2 (6 bases each). CDR3 length equals 16 residues. V dropped 2 bases and J dropped 1 base, with 15 bases sitting between them. Germline CDR1 and CDR2: SGDLS and YYNGEE. The CDR3 here is CASSVFGGQGQETQYF. The CDR3 DNA sequence: TGTGCCAGCAGCGTTTTTGGGGGGCAGGGCCAAGAGACCCAGTACTTC. Full variable domain (rest looked up from reference TRBV9 and TRBJ2-5): DSGVTQTPKHLITATGQRVTLRCSPRSGDLSVYWYQQSLDQGLQFLIQYYNGEERAKGNILERFSAQQFPDLHSELNLSSLELGDSALYFCASSVFGGQGQETQYFGPGTRLLVL.

This clonotype has ten or more counts. The chain is built from TRBV7-2 and TRBJ2-3, with a tentative D call TRBD2 (5 bases). Germline V CDR1 and CDR2: SGHTA, FQGNSA. Trimming cost V 11 bases and J 0 bases, with 12 bases left between them. The CDR3 runs to 13 residues. CDR3 nucleotides: TGTGCCGGGAGCGGTCCTAGCACAGATACGCAGTATTTT. It codes for CAGSGPSTDTQYF. Using reference TRBV7-2 and TRBJ2-3 for the parts outside the CDR3, the full variable domain is GAGVSQSPSNKVTEKGKDVELRCDPISGHTALYWYRQSLGQGLEFLIYFQGNSAPDKSGLPSDRFSAERTGGSVSTLTIQRTQQEDSAVYLCAGSGPSTDTQYFGPGTRLTVL.

The sample holds a few counts of this clonotype. CDR3: CASSPTPLAGGYNEQFF. CDR3 in DNA: TGTGCCAGCAGCCCTACCCCCCTAGCGGGAGGGTACAATGAGCAGTTCTTC. The rearrangement links TRBV6-2 or TRBV6-3 to TRBJ2-1, with 12 nucleotides matching TRBD2. The CDR3 sequence is 17 residues long. The J segment lost 4 bases and the V segment lost 6 bases, leaving 10 bases of the junction unmatched. Per the germline V gene, CDR1 is MNHEY and CDR2 is SVGEGT.

This clonotype has more than one count but fewer than ten. The chain uses TRBV12-3 or TRBV12-4 and TRBJ1-1; tentative D call: TRBD1 (5 bases). The CDR3 length is 12 residues. V was pared by 8 bases and J by 11 bases, with 18 bases between. The CDR3 loop is CASLYGRDGAFF. DNA for the CDR3: TGTGCCAGCCTCTACGGCCGGGACGGGGCTTTCTTT.

The chain carries TRBV7-2 and TRBJ2-7; D not resolved. Germline CDR1 reads SGHTA; CDR2 reads FQGNSA. Trimming took 5 bases from V and 3 from J, leaving 8 bases between them. The CDR3 covers 12 residues. In nucleotides, the CDR3 is TGTGCCAGCAGCGCTTCAGTCTACGAGCAGTACTTC. Its protein is CASSASVYEQYF.

The rearrangement uses TRBV29-1 and TRBJ1-1, with D perhaps TRBD1 (5 bases). Looked up from germline, CDR1 is SQVTM and CDR2 is ANQGSEA. V gave up 1 base and J gave up 5 bases, with 11 bases separating them. CDR3 size: 13 residues. The CDR3 sequence: CSVEVVRGTEAFF. CDR3 bases: TGCAGCGTTGAAGTAGTAAGGGGAACTGAAGCTTTCTTT.

DNA of the CDR3: TGCAGCTGGGGGGAACAGGGTCCCAACCCTGAAGCTTTCTTT. Residues: CSWGEQGPNPEAFF. This sequence joins TRBV20-1 and TRBJ1-1; TRBD1 might be the D (6 bases). The CDR3 length is 14 residues. Germline V gene sequence: CDR1 DFQATT, CDR2 SNEGSKA (reference sequence).

This clonotype has more than one count but fewer than ten. This chain uses TRBV6-2 or TRBV6-3 with TRBJ2-3; 10 bases match TRBD2. Per the germline V gene, CDR1 is MNHEY and CDR2 is SVGEGT. The V gene end was trimmed by 2 bases and the J gene end by 0 bases; junction bases not matched to a gene: 17. The CDR3 extends over 21 amino acids. The DNA for the CDR3 is TGTGCCAGCAGTTACGCACCCCACCCAAGGACTAGCGGATTTAGCACAGATACGCAGTATTTT. Translating gives CASSYAPHPRTSGFSTDTQYF.

This clonotype was found a few times. The V gene is TRBV4-3, the J gene TRBJ2-3, with 13 bases that match TRBD2. J gave up 0 bases and V 3 bases, and 9 bases lay outside the gene matches. Germline V lookup: CDR1 LGHNA, CDR2 YSLEER. There are 19 residues in the CDR3. CDR3 in amino acids: CASSQIPGLAGSSTDTQYF. The CDR3, as DNA: TGCGCCAGCAGCCAGATCCCGGGACTAGCGGGGTCTAGCACAGATACGCAGTATTTT.

This clonotype was seen a few times. V is TRBV12-3 or TRBV12-4 and J is TRBJ2-5, with D perhaps matching TRBD2 (6 bases). The CDR3 has 15 residues. The V end was cut by 7 bases, the J end by 2 bases, with 17 bases between. The CDR3 region has the DNA TGTGCCAGCACCACCACCGGGGGAATTCAAGAGACCCAGTACTTC. Its protein is CASTTTGGIQETQYF.

This clonotype has ten or more counts. The chain has TRBV7-8 and TRBJ2-6; D is ambiguous. The germline CDR1 and CDR2 sequences are SGHVS and FQNEAQ. The CDR3 has 15 residues. Trimming pared 1 base from V and 2 bases from J, leaving 6 bases between. The CDR3: CASSLGGTGANVLTF. In nucleotides, the CDR3 is TGTGCCAGCAGCTTAGGTGGTACTGGGGCCAACGTCCTGACTTTC.

The V and J genes are TRBV4-3 and TRBJ2-2, with D uncertain. Trimming stripped 3 bases from V and 2 bases from J, with 10 bases between. CDR1 is LGHNA and CDR2 is YSLEER in the germline V gene. This CDR3 has 15 residues. The CDR3, as DNA: TGCGCCAGCAGCCAGCAAGATCCTAACACCGGGGAGCTGTTTTTT. This sequence encodes CASSQQDPNTGELFF.

This clonotype was found a few times. The chain has TRBV4-1 and TRBJ1-6; D is unclear. The CDR3 loop spans 15 amino acids. Germline-derived CDR1 and CDR2 are MGHRA and YSYEKL. V lost 4 bases and J 6 bases, leaving 13 bases between the germline ends. The CDR3 reads CASSRVGRFNSPLHF. In DNA form, the CDR3 reads TGCGCCAGCAGCCGAGTAGGACGGTTTAATTCACCCCTCCACTTT.

Only a few counts were recorded for this clonotype. Its ends do not fully match the called genes, so a read error is possible. The V and J genes are TRBV6-2 or TRBV6-3 and TRBJ2-7; possibly TRBD1 for D (5 bases). This CDR3 comprises 13 residues. Germline V gene lookup returns CDR1 MNHEY and CDR2 SVGEGT. CDR3 in amino acids: CASSWVDSPGFCF. The CDR3 DNA reads as TGTGCCAGCAGTTGGGTCGACAGCCCAGGATTTTGCTTC.

Many counts were recorded for this clonotype. The chain carries TRBV19 and TRBJ1-1, with D unclear. The CDR3 has 14 amino acids. CDR1 is LNHDA, CDR2 SQIVND, per germline (reference sequence). V lost 1 base, J lost 4 bases, and 10 bases lay in between. Here the CDR3 DNA reads TGTGCCAGTAGTATAGGCACGTCGGGCACTGAAGCTTTCTTT. It encodes CASSIGTSGTEAFF.

The chain joins TRBV6-2 or TRBV6-3 to TRBJ2-2; D possibly corresponds to TRBD2 (6 bases). The CDR3 covers 13 residues. Germline V CDR1 and CDR2: MNHEY, SVGEGT. V was cut by 6 bases and J by 6 bases, with 11 bases left in between. The CDR3 sequence: CASSPREAGELFF. In nucleotides, the CDR3 is TGTGCCAGCAGCCCCAGGGAGGCCGGGGAGCTGTTTTTT.

This clonotype was recorded a few times. V gene TRBV6-2 or TRBV6-3 combines with J gene TRBJ2-1; a possible D gene is TRBD2 (5 bases). This CDR3 region has 15 residues. Deletions cut 7 bases from V and 8 bases from J, with 21 bases between. The germline gives CDR1 MNHEY, CDR2 SVGEGT. The CDR3 protein is CASTLRAVLRDEQFF. The CDR3 region has the DNA TGTGCCAGCACGTTAAGAGCGGTCCTAAGAGATGAGCAGTTCTTC.

The chain combines TRBV6-2 or TRBV6-3 with TRBJ2-2; D is unclear. Germline V gene sequence: CDR1 MNHEY, CDR2 SVGEGT. V was cut by 6 bases and J by 4 bases, with 12 bases left in between. This CDR3 has 14 amino acids. CDR3 region: CASSPRSGTGELFF. DNA of the CDR3: TGTGCCAGCAGCCCGAGGTCCGGCACCGGGGAGCTGTTTTTT.

The chain is built from TRBV27 and TRBJ1-1, with D perhaps TRBD1 (6 bases). The CDR3 runs 19 residues. CDR1 is MNHEY and CDR2 is SMNVEV in the germline V gene (reference sequence). V shed 5 bases and J shed 0 bases, with 25 bases lying between them. CDR3 in amino acids: CASSEEPPGQAFMNTEAFF. The CDR3 DNA sequence: TGTGCCAGCAGTGAGGAGCCGCCGGGACAAGCCTTCATGAACACTGAAGCTTTCTTT.

This clonotype was detected ten times or more. V usage is TRBV10-2 and J usage is TRBJ1-1, with no clear D. Germline V gene data show CDR1 as WSHSY and CDR2 as SAAADI. The CDR3 spans 12 residues. V dropped 5 bases and J dropped 0 bases, with 4 bases sitting between them. DNA of the CDR3: TGCGCCAGCAGTAGCATGAACACTGAAGCTTTCTTT. Translating it yields CASSSMNTEAFF.

This clonotype turned up a few times. CDR3 in DNA: TGTGCCAGCAGAACCGGACTAGCGCCAGAGACCCAGTACTTC. Its protein product is CASRTGLAPETQYF. The chain carries TRBV6-5 and TRBJ2-5, with 9 bases identical to TRBD2. This CDR3 is 14 amino acids long. Unmatched junction bases numbered 6, after V lost 6 bases and J lost 4 bases. CDR1 is MNHEY, CDR2 SVGAGI, per germline.

This clonotype was recorded a few times. This chain links TRBV7-2 with TRBJ2-2; TRBD2 matches at 11 bases. CDR3 length: 18 residues. Per germline, CDR1 SGHTA and CDR2 FQGNSA. The J segment lost 5 bases and the V segment lost 1 base, leaving 9 bases of the junction unmatched. CDR3 residues: CASSLGRMASGGTGELFF. In DNA form, the CDR3 reads TGTGCCAGCAGCTTAGGGAGGATGGCTAGCGGGGGGACCGGGGAGCTGTTTTTT.

This clonotype was seen at least ten times. This CDR3 is CASSQASNQPQHF. CDR3 bases: TGCGCCAGCAGCCAAGCTAGCAATCAGCCCCAGCATTTT. V usage is TRBV4-1 and J usage is TRBJ1-5; D remains ambiguous. Germline loops: CDR1 MGHRA, CDR2 YSYEKL. The length of the CDR3 is 13 residues. The V end was cut by 1 base, the J end by 0 bases, with 1 base between.

There are many counts of this clonotype. This chain uses TRBV7-2 with TRBJ2-2; 13 positions match TRBD2. Unmatched junction bases numbered 4, after V lost 6 bases and J lost 6 bases. Germline-derived CDR1 and CDR2 are SGHTA and FQGNSA. The CDR3 consists of 15 residues. CDR3 region: CASRRTSGSAGELFF. CDR3 in DNA: TGTGCCAGCAGGAGGACTAGCGGGAGTGCCGGGGAGCTGTTTTTT.

Many counts were recorded for this clonotype. V is TRBV12-3 or TRBV12-4 and J is TRBJ2-5, with 12 bases aligning to TRBD2. Losses at the gene ends were 6 bases for V and 5 bases for J; bases not matched to a gene: 7. The CDR3 sequence is 15 residues long. CDR3 DNA: TGTGCCAGCAGGCGACTAGCGGGAGCGCGGGAGACCCAGTACTTC. As protein: CASRRLAGARETQYF.